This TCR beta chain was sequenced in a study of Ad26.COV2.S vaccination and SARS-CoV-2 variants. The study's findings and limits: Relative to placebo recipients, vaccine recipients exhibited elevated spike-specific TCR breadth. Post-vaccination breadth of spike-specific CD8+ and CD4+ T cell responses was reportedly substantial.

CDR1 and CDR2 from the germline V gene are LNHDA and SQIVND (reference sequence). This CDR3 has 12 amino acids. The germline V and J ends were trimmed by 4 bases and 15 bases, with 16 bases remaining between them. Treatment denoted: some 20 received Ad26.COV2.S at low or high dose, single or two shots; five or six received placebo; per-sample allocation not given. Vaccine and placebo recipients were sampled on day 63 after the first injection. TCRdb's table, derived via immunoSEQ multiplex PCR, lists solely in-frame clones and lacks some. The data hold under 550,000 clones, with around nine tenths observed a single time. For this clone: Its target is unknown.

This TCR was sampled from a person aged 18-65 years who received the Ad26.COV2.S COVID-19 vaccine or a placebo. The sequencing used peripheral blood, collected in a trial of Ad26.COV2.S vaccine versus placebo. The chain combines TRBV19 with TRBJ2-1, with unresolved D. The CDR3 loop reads CASSTLAGPRFF. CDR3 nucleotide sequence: TGTGCCAGTAGTACCCTTGCCGGCCCCCGGTTCTTC.